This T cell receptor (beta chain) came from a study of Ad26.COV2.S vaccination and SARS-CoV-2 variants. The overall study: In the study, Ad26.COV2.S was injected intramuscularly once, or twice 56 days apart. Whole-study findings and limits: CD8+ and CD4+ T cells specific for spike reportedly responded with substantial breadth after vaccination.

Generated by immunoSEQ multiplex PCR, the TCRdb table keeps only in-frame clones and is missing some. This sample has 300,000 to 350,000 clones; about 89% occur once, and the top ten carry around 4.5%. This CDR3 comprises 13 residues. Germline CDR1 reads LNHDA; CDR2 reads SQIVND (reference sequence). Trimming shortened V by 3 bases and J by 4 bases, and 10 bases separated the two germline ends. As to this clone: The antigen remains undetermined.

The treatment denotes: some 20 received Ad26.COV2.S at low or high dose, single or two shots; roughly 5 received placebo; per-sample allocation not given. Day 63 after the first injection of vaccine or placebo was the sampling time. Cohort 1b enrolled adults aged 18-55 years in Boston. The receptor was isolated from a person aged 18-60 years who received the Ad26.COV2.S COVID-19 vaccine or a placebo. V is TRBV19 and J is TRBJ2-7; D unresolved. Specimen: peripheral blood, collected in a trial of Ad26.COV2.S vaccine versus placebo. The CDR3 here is CASSISHPYEQYF. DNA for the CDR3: TGTGCCAGTAGTATCTCCCATCCTTACGAGCAGTACTTC.